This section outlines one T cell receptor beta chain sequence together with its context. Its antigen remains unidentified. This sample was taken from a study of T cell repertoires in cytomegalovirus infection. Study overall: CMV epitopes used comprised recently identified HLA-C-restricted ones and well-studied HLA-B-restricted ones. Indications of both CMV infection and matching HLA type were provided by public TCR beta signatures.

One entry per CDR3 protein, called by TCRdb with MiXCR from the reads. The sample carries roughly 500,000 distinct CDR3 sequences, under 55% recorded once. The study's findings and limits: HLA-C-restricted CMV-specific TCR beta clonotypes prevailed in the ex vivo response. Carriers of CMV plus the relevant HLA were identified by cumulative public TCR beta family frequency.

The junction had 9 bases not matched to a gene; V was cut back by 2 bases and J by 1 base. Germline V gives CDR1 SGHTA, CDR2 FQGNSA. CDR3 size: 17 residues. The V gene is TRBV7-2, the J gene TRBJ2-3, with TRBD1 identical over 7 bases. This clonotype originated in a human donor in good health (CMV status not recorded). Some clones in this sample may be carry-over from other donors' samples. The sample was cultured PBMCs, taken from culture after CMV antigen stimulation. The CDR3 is CASSLTGTVLGTDTQYF. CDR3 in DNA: TGTGCCAGCAGCTTAACGGGGACAGTTCTAGGCACAGATACGCAGTATTTT.